The 8 T cell receptor beta chains reported below all come from one sample, sequenced in a study of T cells in Graves' hyperthyroidism and ophthalmopathy. The source material, RNA transcripts, was used to amplify TCR beta CDR3 regions. Researchers ran a first-round RT-PCR on the TCR CDR3 using the HTBI primer set. TCRdb analysed the multiplex PCR reads with MiXCR anew, one entry per CDR3 protein. Of about 640,000 distinct CDR3 sequences listed, more than 12% are singletons. Sequenced: blood. These receptor sequences come from a woman in her forties or fifties with Graves' ophthalmopathy.

This clonotype has ten or more counts. V gene TRBV20-1 combines with J gene TRBJ2-1, with 7 positions matching TRBD2. Germline CDR1 and CDR2: DFQATT and SNEGSKA (reference sequence). The CDR3 spans 13 residues. With 1 base clipped from V and 5 bases from J, the junction kept 2 bases outside the gene matches. CDR3: CSARAAGDNEQFF. In DNA form, the CDR3 reads TGCAGTGCTAGAGCTGCGGGAGACAATGAGCAGTTCTTC.

This clonotype was seen many times. The gene calls are TRBV5-6 and TRBJ1-1; D is unresolved. The V end was cut by 4 bases, the J end by 2 bases, with 12 bases between. The CDR3 length is 14 residues. Germline CDR1 and CDR2: SGHDT and YYEEEE. The CDR3 nucleotides read TGTGCCAGCAGCCCTTACCTGTCTAACACTGAAGCTTTCTTT. The encoded protein is CASSPYLSNTEAFF.

At least ten counts were recorded for this clonotype. This chain connects TRBV11-2 to TRBJ1-5; a possible D gene is TRBD1 (6 bases). The CDR3 is 13 amino acids. From germline, CDR1 is SGHAT and CDR2 FQNNGV. V was cut by 6 bases and J by 3 bases, with 9 bases left in between. Written as DNA, the CDR3 is TGTGCCAGCAGGCTGGGACACAATCAGCCCCAGCATTTT. It specifies CASRLGHNQPQHF.

This clonotype was found many times. The V gene is TRBV20-1, the J gene TRBJ1-1; D gene ambiguous. Germline V gene sequence: CDR1 DFQATT, CDR2 SNEGSKA (reference sequence). Between the trimmed V and J ends, which lost 5 bases and 0 bases, there was a span of 4 bases. The CDR3 is 11 amino acids. The CDR3 loop reads CSAWLNTEAFF. Here the CDR3 DNA reads TGCAGTGCTTGGCTGAACACTGAAGCTTTCTTT.

This clonotype was counted at least ten times. The V and J genes are TRBV7-3 and TRBJ2-1; D might be TRBD1 or TRBD2, each matching 5 bases. V lost 1 base and J lost 4, with 11 bases in between. Germline assignment: CDR1 SGHTA and CDR2 FQGTGA. CDR3 length: 15 residues. CDR3 sequence: CASSLNRGGYNEQFF. The CDR3 nucleotides are TGTGCCAGCAGCTTAAATCGTGGGGGTTACAATGAGCAGTTCTTC.

V gene TRBV28 combines with J gene TRBJ2-1; 8 bases agree with TRBD2. CDR3 length equals 15 residues. J gave up 4 bases and V 2 bases, and 4 bases lay outside the gene matches. CDR1 is MDHEN and CDR2 is SYDVKM in the germline V gene. The CDR3 sequence is CASSLGSGDYNEQFF. As DNA, the CDR3 is TGTGCCAGCAGTTTAGGTAGCGGGGATTACAATGAGCAGTTCTTC.

This clonotype was picked up many times. The rearrangement joins TRBV29-1 to TRBJ2-7, with TRBD2 as a possible D gene (5 bases). V lost 6 bases and J 5 bases, leaving 17 bases between the germline ends. From germline, CDR1 is SQVTM and CDR2 ANQGSEA. The CDR3 is 13 amino acids. The CDR3 spells CSVRRELVDEQYF. The CDR3 region has the DNA TGCAGCGTCCGCCGGGAACTTGTGGACGAGCAGTACTTC.

V usage is TRBV10-2 and J usage is TRBJ2-7; perhaps TRBD2 as D (5 bases). Germline loops: CDR1 WSHSY, CDR2 SAAADI. The CDR3 totals 13 residues. The ends were cut back, 6 bases at V and 1 base at J, with 10 bases in the middle. The CDR3 sequence is CASRGSVSYEQYF. CDR3 in DNA: TGCGCCAGCAGAGGTAGCGTATCCTACGAGCAGTACTTC.